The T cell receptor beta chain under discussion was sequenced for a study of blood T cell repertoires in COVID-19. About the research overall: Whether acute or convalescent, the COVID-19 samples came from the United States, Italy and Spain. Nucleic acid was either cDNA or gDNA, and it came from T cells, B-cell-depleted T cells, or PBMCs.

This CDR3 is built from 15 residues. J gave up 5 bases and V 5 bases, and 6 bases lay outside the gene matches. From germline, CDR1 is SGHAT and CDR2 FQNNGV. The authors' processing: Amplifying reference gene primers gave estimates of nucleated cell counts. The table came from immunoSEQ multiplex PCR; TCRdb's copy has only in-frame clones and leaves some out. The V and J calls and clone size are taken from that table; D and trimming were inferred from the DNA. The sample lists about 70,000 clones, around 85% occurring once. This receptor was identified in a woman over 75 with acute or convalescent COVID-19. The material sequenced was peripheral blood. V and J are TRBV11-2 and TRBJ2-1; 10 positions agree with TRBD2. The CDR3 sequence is CASSLQRGGHNEQFF. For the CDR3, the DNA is TGTGCCAGCAGCCTCCAGCGGGGGGGACACAATGAGCAGTTCTTC.